The entry that follows covers one T cell receptor (beta chain) sequence. Its antigen remains unknown. The source of the sample is a study of shared clonotypes between healthy human individuals. Study context: Serving as donors were a couple of women and a few men, whose ages spanned 18 to 49. Study results and caveats: Sharing across four donors was highest in naive CD4 (around 5%) and lowest in memory CD8 (0.4%). Sorted-subset samples were not fully sequenced, rarefaction indicated.

V lost 3 bases and J lost 3, with 6 bases in between. CDR1 and CDR2 from the germline V gene are SQVTM and ANQGSEA. The CDR3 length is 11 residues. TCRdb keeps only in-frame clones here, not all; method: immunoSEQ multiplex PCR. The data contain about 2.1 million clones, 93% of them seen just once; the ten biggest clones take up roughly 1.7%. CD8 cells classed as naive were CD45RO-negative and positively selected for CCR7, excluding terminally differentiated effector memory CD45RA+ cells. This chain joins TRBV29-1 and TRBJ2-7; no definite D call. The TCR comes from a man between 18 and 35 years old in good health. Some clones in this sample may be carry-over from other donors' samples. Sequenced: naive CD8+ T cells from PBMCs. CDR3 loop: CSVDAGYEQYF. The DNA for the CDR3 is TGCAGCGTTGATGCCGGCTACGAGCAGTACTTC.